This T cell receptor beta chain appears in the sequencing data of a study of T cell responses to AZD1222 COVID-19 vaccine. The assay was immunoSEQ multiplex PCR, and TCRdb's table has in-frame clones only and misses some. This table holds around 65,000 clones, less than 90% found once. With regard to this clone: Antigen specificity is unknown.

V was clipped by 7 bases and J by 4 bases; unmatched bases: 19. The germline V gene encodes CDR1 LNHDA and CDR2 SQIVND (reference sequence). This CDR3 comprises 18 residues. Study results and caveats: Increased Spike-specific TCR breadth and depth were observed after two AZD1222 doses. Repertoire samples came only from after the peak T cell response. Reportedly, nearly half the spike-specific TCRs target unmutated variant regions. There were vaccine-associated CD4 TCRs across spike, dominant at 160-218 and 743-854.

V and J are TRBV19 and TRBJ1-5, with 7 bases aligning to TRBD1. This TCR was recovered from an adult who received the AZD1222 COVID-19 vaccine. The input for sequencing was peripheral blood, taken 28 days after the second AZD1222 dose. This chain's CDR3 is CASTHQAARGSYNQPQHF. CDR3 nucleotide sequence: TGTGCCAGTACCCATCAAGCCGCCAGGGGGAGTTATAATCAGCCCCAGCATTTT. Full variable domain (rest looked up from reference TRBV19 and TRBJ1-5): DGGITQSPKYLFRKEGQNVTLSCEQNLNHDAMYWYRQDPGQGLRLIYYSQIVNDFQKGDIAEGYSVSREKKESFPLTVTSAQKNPTAFYLCASTHQAARGSYNQPQHFGDGTRLSIL.